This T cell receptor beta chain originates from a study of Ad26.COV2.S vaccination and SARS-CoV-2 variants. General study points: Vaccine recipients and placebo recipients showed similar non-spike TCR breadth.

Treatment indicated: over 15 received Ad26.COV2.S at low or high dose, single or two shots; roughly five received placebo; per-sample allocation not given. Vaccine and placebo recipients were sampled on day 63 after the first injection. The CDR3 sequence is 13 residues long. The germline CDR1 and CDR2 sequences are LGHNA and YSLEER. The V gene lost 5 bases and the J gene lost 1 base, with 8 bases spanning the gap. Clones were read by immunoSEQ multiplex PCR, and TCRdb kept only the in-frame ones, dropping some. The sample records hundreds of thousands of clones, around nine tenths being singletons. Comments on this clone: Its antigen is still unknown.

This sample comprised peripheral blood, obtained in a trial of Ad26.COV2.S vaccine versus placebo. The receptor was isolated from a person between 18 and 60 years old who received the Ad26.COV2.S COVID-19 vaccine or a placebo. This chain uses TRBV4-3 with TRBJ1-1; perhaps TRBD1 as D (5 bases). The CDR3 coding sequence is TGCGCCAGCAGCGATGGACAGAACACTGAAGCTTTCTTT. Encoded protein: CASSDGQNTEAFF.